These T cell receptor beta chains were read from a single sample in a study of Ad26.COV2.S vaccination and SARS-CoV-2 variants. TCRdb keeps only in-frame clones here, not all; method: immunoSEQ multiplex PCR. The table has some 640,000 clones, more than 80% seen once; the top ten hold roughly 1.5%. The sample in question was peripheral blood, obtained in a trial of Ad26.COV2.S vaccine versus placebo. The receptors stem from a person between 18 and 59 years old who received the Ad26.COV2.S COVID-19 vaccine or a placebo. The CDR3 runs from the conserved cysteine through the conserved F or W. The D gene is left open where the match is weak. Clone size is stated in some rows and not others, as once, few, many or a class when expanded.

cdr3_nt	cdr3_aa	v_call	clone_size	d_call	j_call
TGTGCCAGCAGCCATCAGACAGACTATTCACCCCTCCACTTT	CASSHQTDYSPLHF	TRBV3-1/TRBV3-2	-	-	TRBJ1-6
TGTGCCAGCAGCTTAGCAGGGGGAAACACTGAAGCTTTCTTT	CASSLAGGNTEAFF	TRBV11-2	few	TRBD1	TRBJ1-1
TGTGCCAGTAGTATTCAGAGAGACAGGTTTTATGGCTACACCTTC	CASSIQRDRFYGYTF	TRBV19	-	-	TRBJ1-2
TGTGCCAGCAGTACCATCGGTTACGAGCAGTACTTC	CASSTIGYEQYF	TRBV27	-	-	TRBJ2-7
TGCGCCAGCAGCCAAGATGTCGACAGTCATAGCAATCAGCCCCAGCATTTT	CASSQDVDSHSNQPQHF	TRBV4-3	-	-	TRBJ1-5
TGTGCCACCCAACAGTCCGGAGCAAGCTATGGCTACACCTTC	CATQQSGASYGYTF	TRBV19	-	-	TRBJ1-2
TGTGCCAGCAGTTCGGGGAACACTGAAGCTTTCTTT	CASSSGNTEAFF	TRBV6-5	-	-	TRBJ1-1
TGTGCTAGTGGTTTGGCCCTAGGGGGACAGGGAATCGGATTAACGGGTAATGAGCAGTTCTTC	CASGLALGGQGIGLTGNEQFF	TRBV12-5	-	TRBD1	TRBJ2-1
TGTGCCAGCAGTTCCGGGACTAGCGGCTCCTACGAGCAGTACTTC	CASSSGTSGSYEQYF	TRBV9	-	TRBD2	TRBJ2-7
TGTGCCAGCAGCCACGGACTAGCGCCCGAGCAGTACTTC	CASSHGLAPEQYF	TRBV7-6	-	TRBD2	TRBJ2-7
TGTGCCAGTAGTATACAGGGGAGGGGCACTGAAGCTTTCTTT	CASSIQGRGTEAFF	TRBV19	-	-	TRBJ1-1
TGTGCCTTCCGGCGGGACTCCTACAATGAGCAGTTCTTC	CAFRRDSYNEQFF	TRBV30	-	-	TRBJ2-1
TGCAGTGCTAGTGCCCTCCTAGCGGTTCCCAATGAGCAGTTCTTC	CSASALLAVPNEQFF	TRBV20-1	-	TRBD2	TRBJ2-1
TGTGCCAGCAGTCCCAGACAGGGGGGCACTGAAGCTTTCTTT	CASSPRQGGTEAFF	TRBV27	-	TRBD1	TRBJ1-1
TGCAGCGTAGTAGCGGGGGGGCCCGCAGATACGCAGTATTTT	CSVVAGGPADTQYF	TRBV29-1	-	TRBD2	TRBJ2-3
TGTGCCAGCAGCCCGAGACTCTCAGGGGGGACGAACACCGGGGAGCTGTTTTTT	CASSPRLSGGTNTGELFF	TRBV7-2	-	-	TRBJ2-2
TGTGCCAGCAGTTACTCGAGCGGGGGGGGTTCCTACGAGCAGTACTTC	CASSYSSGGGSYEQYF	TRBV6-5	-	TRBD2	TRBJ2-7
TGTGCCAGCAGCTCCGAAAGCTACGAGCAGTACTTC	CASSSESYEQYF	TRBV5-6	-	-	TRBJ2-7
TGTGCCAGCAGCCAGGGAACGAACACCGGGGAGCTGTTTTTT	CASSQGTNTGELFF	TRBV3-1/TRBV3-2	-	-	TRBJ2-2
TGTGCCAGCAGCTATTGGGCGGGGACAGGGGGCCGTCGGGGAGCTGTTTTT	CASSYWAGTGGRRGAVF	TRBV7-3	-	TRBD1	TRBJ2-2
TGTGCCAGCAGTTCTAAGGCAGGGAGGGTCTATGGCTACACCTTC	CASSSKAGRVYGYTF	TRBV27	once	-	TRBJ1-2
TGTGCCAGCAGCTTAGCCGGCTACTCCTACAATGAGCAGTTCTTC	CASSLAGYSYNEQFF	TRBV5-4	-	-	TRBJ2-1
TGTGCCAGCTCACGGCAGGCCAACACCGGGGAGCTGTTTTTT	CASSRQANTGELFF	TRBV18	-	-	TRBJ2-2
TGTGCCAGCAGCGTTGGACAGGGCTCACCCCTCCACTTT	CASSVGQGSPLHF	TRBV9	once	TRBD1	TRBJ1-6
TGCGCCAGCAGCTTGGAGGAGGGAAAGGAGACAGATACGCAGTATTTT	CASSLEEGKETDTQYF	TRBV5-1	-	-	TRBJ2-3
TGTGCCAGCAGCCCTGACAGCGTTTATGAAGCTTTCTTT	CASSPDSVYEAFF	TRBV7-9	-	-	TRBJ1-1
TGTGCCAGCTCACGTAACGATCCCGCTGAAGCTTTCTTT	CASSRNDPAEAFF	TRBV18	once	-	TRBJ1-1
TGTGCCAGCTCACCGAAAAACAATTGGACAGGGGTGGCCAAAAACATTCAGTACTTC	CASSPKNNWTGVAKNIQYF	TRBV18	-	TRBD1	TRBJ2-4